This T cell receptor beta chain emerged from a study of T cell changes during pregnancy in multiple sclerosis. Clones were read by immunoSEQ multiplex PCR, and TCRdb kept only the in-frame ones, dropping some. The sample includes 65,000 to 90,000 clones, approximately 92% of them seen just once. Germline-derived CDR1 and CDR2 are SGHVS and FQNEAQ. Trimming removed 5 bases from V and 2 bases from J, with 22 bases in between. The CDR3 extends over 18 amino acids. Sample: peripheral blood, taken in the third trimester of pregnancy. This TCR was recovered from a female donor in good health, enrolled as a control in a pregnancy study. V and J are TRBV7-8 and TRBJ1-3, with D possibly TRBD1 on 6 matching bases. This CDR3 reads CASSPQGLSNRAGNTIYF. The CDR3 coding sequence is TGTGCCAGCAGCCCCCAGGGTTTATCAAACAGGGCTGGAAACACCATATATTTT.